This TCR beta chain was sequenced for a study of T cells in Graves' hyperthyroidism and ophthalmopathy. Patients aged 18 to 65 had newly diagnosed hyperthyroidism that had lasted under 2 months. Diagnoses were made from clinical symptoms, serum measures (thyroxine and TRAb), thyroid ultrasound and orbital computed tomography. There are many counts of this clonotype. The length of the CDR3 is 15 residues. Germline lookup yields CDR1 DFQATT and CDR2 SNEGSKA (reference sequence). After removal of 3 bases from V and 1 base from J, the junction contained 1 base not matched to a gene. Amplified regions were TCR beta CDR3 sequences from RNA transcripts. The HTBI primer set drove a first-round RT-PCR of the TCR CDR3. From the multiplex PCR reads, TCRdb called clonotypes with MiXCR, one entry per CDR3 protein. The sample yields more than 500,000 distinct CDR3 sequences, 14% seen once.

The sample was blood. The sequence came from a woman aged 35 to 49 with Graves' hyperthyroidism. V is TRBV20-1 and J is TRBJ2-7; 15 nucleotides agree with TRBD2. The CDR3 coding sequence is TGCAGTGCTAGGGGACTAGCGGGAGGATCCTACGAGCAGTACTTC. Translated, it gives CSARGLAGGSYEQYF.